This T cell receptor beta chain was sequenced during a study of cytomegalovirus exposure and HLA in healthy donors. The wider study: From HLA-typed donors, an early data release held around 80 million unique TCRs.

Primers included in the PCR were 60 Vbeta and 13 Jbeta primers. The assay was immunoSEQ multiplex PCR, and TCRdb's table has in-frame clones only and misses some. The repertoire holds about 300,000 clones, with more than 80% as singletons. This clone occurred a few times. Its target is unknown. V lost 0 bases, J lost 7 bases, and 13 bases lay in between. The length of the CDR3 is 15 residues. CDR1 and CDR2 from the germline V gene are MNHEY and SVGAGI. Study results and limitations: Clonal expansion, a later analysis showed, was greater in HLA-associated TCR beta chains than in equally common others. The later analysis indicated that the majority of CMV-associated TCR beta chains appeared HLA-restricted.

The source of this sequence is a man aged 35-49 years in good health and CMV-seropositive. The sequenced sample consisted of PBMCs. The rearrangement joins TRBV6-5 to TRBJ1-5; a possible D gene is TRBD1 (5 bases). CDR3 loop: CASSYSSGSGQPQHF. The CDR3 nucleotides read TGTGCCAGCAGTTACTCGTCAGGGTCTGGGCAGCCCCAGCATTTT.